This T cell receptor (beta chain) came from a study of cytomegalovirus exposure and HLA in healthy donors. Whole-study findings and limits: The CMV antigen specificity of a few CMV-associated chains was confirmed through in vitro analysis.

Concerning this clone: The antigen is not known. Other DNA sequences of this sample code for an identical CDR3.

This CDR3 is 14 amino acids long. Germline CDR1 reads SGHRS; CDR2 reads YFSETQ. Trimming took 4 bases from V and 2 from J, leaving 11 bases between them. Using immunoSEQ multiplex PCR, the repertoire was profiled, and TCRdb retains in-frame clones only, with some absent. The sample lists some 150,000 clones; about 87% were seen once. The receptor was isolated from a man in his late teens or twenties in good health and CMV-seropositive. V is TRBV5-1 and J is TRBJ2-3; TRBD1 might be the D (6 bases). Sequences were obtained from PBMCs. The CDR3 nucleotides read TGCGCCAGCAGCCCTGGACAGACCACAGATACGCAGTATTTT. As protein: CASSPGQTTDTQYF.